The next 15 T cell receptor beta chains were all read from a single sample in a study of blood T cell repertoires in COVID-19. Method: immunoSEQ multiplex PCR; TCRdb's copy keeps in-frame clones and lacks some. Of roughly 33,000 clones detected, roughly 88% appear once; the ten largest clones hold around 6.5%. Sequencing input: peripheral blood. All receptors come from a human donor in a cohort sampled during active COVID-19.

Only one count was recorded for this clone. V and J are TRBV10-2 and TRBJ2-3, with a possible D match to TRBD2 (5 bases). Germline values: CDR1 WSHSY, CDR2 SAAADI. The germline V and J ends were trimmed by 3 bases and 3 bases, with 22 bases remaining between them. The CDR3 is 18 residues long. DNA for the CDR3: TGCGCCAGCAGTGATGAGCTGAGCGGTTCCTTGAGGACAGATACGCAGTATTTT. Protein: CASSDELSGSLRTDTQYF.

The V gene is TRBV9, the J gene TRBJ1-3, with D tentatively TRBD1 (6 bases). This CDR3 has 17 amino acids. Germline CDR1 is SGDLS and CDR2 is YYNGEE. Trimming left V 4 bases short and J 3 bases short, with 20 bases between. CDR3 in DNA: TGTGCCAGCAGCTCATACCCGGGGGGGGCGGGTGGAAACACCATATATTTT. Translating gives CASSSYPGGAGGNTIYF.

The chain is built from TRBV12-3 or TRBV12-4 and TRBJ1-2; D call uncertain. Trimming shortened V by 2 bases and J by 0 bases, and 4 bases separated the two germline ends. CDR3 length: 13 amino acids. CDR3: CASSLTANYGYTF. CDR3 DNA: TGTGCCAGCAGTTTAACAGCTAACTATGGCTACACCTTC.

The chain carries TRBV7-9 and TRBJ1-2, with D hard to call. The ends were cut back, 5 bases at V and 1 base at J, with 11 bases in the middle. Germline V CDR1 and CDR2: SEHNR, FQNEAQ (reference sequence). The CDR3 is 14 amino acids. The DNA of the CDR3 is TGTGCCAGCAGCCCGCGACAATTTAACTATGGCTACACCTTC. It encodes CASSPRQFNYGYTF.

V is TRBV9 and J is TRBJ2-5; 7 positions match TRBD1. The CDR3 is made up of 20 amino acids. After removal of 4 bases from V and 2 bases from J, the junction contained 23 bases not matched to a gene. CDR1 SGDLS and CDR2 YYNGEE come from the germline V gene. CDR3 in amino acids: CASSPPVPRQGRRQQETQYF. In DNA, the CDR3 is TGTGCCAGCAGCCCCCCTGTTCCCAGACAGGGACGGAGGCAGCAAGAGACCCAGTACTTC.

The chain employs TRBV18 and TRBJ2-1, with D possibly TRBD1 on 5 matching bases. Germline loops: CDR1 KGHSH, CDR2 LQKENI. Trimming left V 3 bases short and J 7 bases short, with 13 bases between. The CDR3 loop spans 14 amino acids. The CDR3 region is CASSPRQGGNEQFF. The CDR3 nucleotides are TGTGCCAGCTCACCTCGGCAGGGTGGTAATGAGCAGTTCTTC. The whole variable domain, remainder taken from reference TRBV18 and TRBJ2-1, is NAGVMQNPRHLVRRRGQEARLRCSPMKGHSHVYWYRQLPEEGLKFMVYLQKENIIDESGMPKERFSAEFPKEGPSILRIQQVVRGDSAAYFCASSPRQGGNEQFFGPGTRLTVL.

The chain recombines TRBV4-1 with TRBJ2-7, with 7 bases fitting TRBD2. The trim removed 3 bases at V and 4 bases at J, leaving 3 bases unmatched. Germline assignment: CDR1 MGHRA and CDR2 YSYEKL. The CDR3 contains 13 residues. The CDR3 DNA is TGCGCCAGCAGCCATTGGGGGGGATACGAGCAGTACTTC. It codes for CASSHWGGYEQYF.

This clone was found a few times. CDR3: CASSLLGTLAGPNTGELFF. DNA for the CDR3: TGTGCCAGCAGCCTTTTAGGAACCCTAGCGGGCCCGAACACCGGGGAGCTGTTTTTT. This chain joins TRBV11-3 and TRBJ2-2; 8 nucleotides match TRBD2. This CDR3 is built from 19 residues. The junction had 14 bases not matched to a gene; V was cut back by 5 bases and J by 0 bases. Germline loops: CDR1 SGHNT, CDR2 YENEEA. The full variable domain, in which reference TRBV11-3 and TRBJ2-2 provide the parts outside the CDR3, is EAGVVQSPRYKIIEKKQPVAFWCNPISGHNTLYWYLQNLGQGPELLIRYENEEAVDDSQLPKDRFSAERLKGVDSTLKIQPAELGDSAVYLCASSLLGTLAGPNTGELFFGEGSRLTVL.

The chain combines TRBV7-9 with TRBJ2-2, with D maybe TRBD1 (5 bases). Trimming left V 1 base short and J 2 bases short, with 11 bases between. Germline V gives CDR1 SEHNR, CDR2 FQNEAQ (reference sequence). This CDR3 comprises 16 residues. The CDR3 DNA sequence: TGTGCCAGCAGCTTAGTTGCAGGGTTAAACACCGGGGAGCTGTTTTTT. This codes for CASSLVAGLNTGELFF.

The chain combines TRBV28 with TRBJ2-4; perhaps TRBD2 as D (6 bases). CDR1 and CDR2 (germline): MDHEN, SYDVKM. CDR3 size: 16 residues. Trimming removed 2 bases at V and 8 bases at J, with 19 bases between. CDR3 protein: CASSLIGRMGTDIQYF. The CDR3 DNA follows: TGTGCCAGCAGTTTAATCGGGAGAATGGGTACGGACATTCAGTACTTC.

The chain carries TRBV7-9 and TRBJ1-2, with 7 nucleotides matching TRBD1. Per germline, CDR1 SEHNR and CDR2 FQNEAQ (reference sequence). The trim removed 5 bases at V and 0 bases at J, leaving 6 bases unmatched. The CDR3 is made up of 15 amino acids. The CDR3 DNA sequence: TGTGCCAGCAGCCCCGGACAGGCCCCTAACTATGGCTACACCTTC. Its translation: CASSPGQAPNYGYTF.

The chain carries TRBV12-5 and TRBJ2-3, with TRBD1 identical over 9 bases. J gave up 3 bases and V 5 bases, and 3 bases lay outside the gene matches. This CDR3 spans 14 amino acids. CDR1 and CDR2 from the germline V gene are LGHNT and FRNRAP. CDR3 nucleotide sequence: TGTGCTAGTGGTCCCGGACAGGGGACAGATACGCAGTATTTT. It encodes CASGPGQGTDTQYF.

The chain has TRBV11-3 and TRBJ2-1, with a tentative D call TRBD1 (6 bases). The CDR3 is 14 amino acids. V was pared by 3 bases and J by 9 bases, with 15 bases between. Looked up from germline, CDR1 is SGHNT and CDR2 is YENEEA. CDR3 in amino acids: CASSFRGPGVEQFF. The CDR3 DNA reads TGTGCCAGCAGCTTCCGGGGCCCAGGGGTTGAGCAGTTCTTC.

J is TRBJ1-1 and V is TRBV20-1; 8 positions match TRBD1. Trimming cost V 6 bases and J 7 bases; bases outside gene matches: 4. The germline V gene has CDR1 DFQATT and CDR2 SNEGSKA (reference sequence). This CDR3 spans 11 amino acids. In nucleotides, the CDR3 is TGCAGTGCCACAGGGGGGCTTGAAGCTTTCTTT. The encoded protein is CSATGGLEAFF.

This clone was recorded only once. The genes are TRBV10-2 and TRBJ2-7; 7 positions agree with TRBD1. The length of the CDR3 is 13 residues. CDR1 and CDR2 (germline): WSHSY, SAAADI. After removal of 5 bases from V and 6 bases from J, the junction contained 7 bases not matched to a gene. DNA for the CDR3: TGCGCCAGCAGTCAAACGACAGGGCGCGAGCAGTACTTC. Protein: CASSQTTGREQYF.